Shown below are 5 T cell receptor beta chains from a single sample sequenced in a study of T-cell reconstitution after alpha-beta-depleted transplantation in children. Unique molecular identifiers were incorporated into the prepared TCRbeta library. TCRdb re-derived calls from the PCR reads in MiXCR, one entry per CDR3 protein. The top ten clones hold more than 25% of a sample with about 1,000,000 distinct CDR3 sequences, around 30% of them seen once. The sample consisted of PBMCs, mostly from graft donor cells, taken 360 days after TCRalphabeta/CD19-depleted stem cell transplant. The receptor set was obtained from a boy less than two years old who had a stem cell transplant for SCID, so the T cells may come from the graft donor.

This clonotype was observed a handful of times. The rearrangement links TRBV20-1 to TRBJ1-1; D uncertain. The CDR3 contains 13 residues. Germline V gives CDR1 DFQATT, CDR2 SNEGSKA (reference sequence). V lost 2 bases and J 6 bases, leaving 13 bases between the germline ends. CDR3 DNA: TGCAGTGCTAGACCGGATCGGGTTTCTGAAGCTTTCTTT. This codes for CSARPDRVSEAFF.

In this sample, this clonotype turned up a few times. The genes are TRBV12-3 or TRBV12-4 and TRBJ2-1; 12 nucleotides agree with TRBD1. Trimming at V came to 6 bases and at J to 8 bases, leaving 8 bases not matched to a gene. CDR3 size: 15 residues. The DNA for the CDR3 is TGTGCCAGCAGCTGGGGACAGGGGGCCGGTTATGAGCAGTTCTTC. It specifies CASSWGQGAGYEQFF.

This chain connects TRBV5-5 to TRBJ2-7, with 7 bases fitting TRBD1. V dropped 2 bases and J dropped 0; count of bases not matched to a gene: 5. In germline, CDR1 is SGHKS, CDR2 YYEKEE (reference sequence). The CDR3 spans 15 residues. CDR3 in amino acids: CASSFSDRSSYEQYF. CDR3 nucleotides: TGTGCCAGCAGCTTTTCGGACAGGAGCTCCTACGAGCAGTACTTC. Complete variable domain (other parts from reference TRBV5-5 and TRBJ2-7): DAGVTQSPTHLIKTRGQQVTLRCSPISGHKSVSWYQQVLGQGPQFIFQYYEKEERGRGNFPDRFSARQFPNYSSELNVNALLLGDSALYLCASSFSDRSSYEQYFGPGTRLTVT.

The V call is TRBV29-1, the J call TRBJ1-1, with D possibly being TRBD1 (5 bases). Germline CDR1 SQVTM, CDR2 ANQGSEA. V lost 3 bases to trimming and J lost 7 bases, with 24 bases between them. This CDR3 is built from 16 residues. CDR3 in amino acids: CSVESPGLGTAREAFF. DNA for the CDR3: TGCAGCGTTGAGTCGCCGGGACTTGGGACGGCTCGTGAAGCTTTCTTT. Full variable domain (missing parts from reference TRBV29-1 and TRBJ1-1): SAVISQKPSRDICQRGTSLTIQCQVDSQVTMMFWYRQQPGQSLTLIATANQGSEATYESGFVIDKFPISRPNLTFSTLTVSNMSPEDSSIYLCSVESPGLGTAREAFFGQGTRLTVV.

The rearrangement joins TRBV20-1 to TRBJ2-7, with 7 bases lining up with TRBD1. Germline loops: CDR1 DFQATT, CDR2 SNEGSKA (reference sequence). The CDR3 loop spans 13 amino acids. Trimming at V came to 3 bases and at J to 3 bases, leaving 5 bases not matched to a gene. This CDR3 reads CSARTGPDYEQYF. DNA of the CDR3: TGCAGTGCTAGGACAGGGCCAGACTACGAGCAGTACTTC.